The source of this T cell receptor beta chain is a study of Graves' ophthalmopathy and Graves' hyperthyroidism. On the study more broadly: The blood sample was drawn at first diagnosis and before any treatment.

The V gene's germline CDR1 is LGHNT and CDR2 FRNRAP. This CDR3 spans 15 amino acids. V was clipped by 6 bases and J by 7 bases; unmatched bases: 7. Findings of the study overall: Most thyroid clonotypes expanded beyond 0.001 frequency were also found in blood.

As to this clonotype: Antigen unknown.

The authors amplified TCR beta CDR3 regions, and they did so from RNA transcripts for repertoire sequencing. HTBI primers served in a first-round RT-PCR, which a second-round multiplex PCR followed. TCRdb independently ran MiXCR on the multiplex PCR reads; one entry per CDR3 protein. The table lists about 200,000 distinct CDR3 sequences, less than 30% of them singletons, with about 9.3% in the top ten. The clonotype originates from a man between 45 and 60 years old with Graves' ophthalmopathy. The chain links TRBV12-5 to TRBJ2-2; TRBD2 aligns across 11 bases. Sequences were obtained from peripheral blood. The CDR3, as DNA: TGTGCTAGTGGCAAACTAGCGGGAGATATCGGGGAGCTGTTTTTT. Amino acid sequence: CASGKLAGDIGELFF.